The rows below give T cell receptor beta chains drawn from one sample of a study of T cells in Graves' hyperthyroidism and ophthalmopathy. Each CDR3 protein is one row after TCRdb ran MiXCR on the multiplex PCR reads. The sample lists 300,000 to 450,000 distinct CDR3 sequences, 15% to 19% seen once, with about a quarter in the top ten. The sequencing sample was made of blood. All receptors come from a woman aged 18 to 35 with Graves' hyperthyroidism that later progressed to Graves' ophthalmopathy. The CDR3 runs from the conserved cysteine through the conserved F or W.

J	V	CDR3
TRBJ1-5	TRBV30	CAWSEGDSNQPLHF
TRBJ2-2	TRBV12-3/TRBV12-4	CASTKPGSLSGELFF
TRBJ2-7	TRBV11-1	CASGGTVTYEQYF
TRBJ2-1	TRBV14	CASSYGGLEINEQFF
TRBJ1-6	TRBV30	CAWSAGQHNSPLHF
TRBJ2-2	TRBV28	CASQGQNTGELFF
TRBJ1-1	TRBV28	CASSLIMNTEAFF
TRBJ2-1	TRBV5-4	CASSSLSDSSYNEQFF
TRBJ2-2	TRBV6-4	CASTSGTSNTGELFF
TRBJ2-5	TRBV20-1	CSARDRARQETQYF
TRBJ2-1	TRBV27	CASSSRDRGLNEQFF
TRBJ2-6	TRBV2	CASRDRGGGANVLTF
TRBJ2-7	TRBV3-1	CASSQGGYYLGYEQYF
TRBJ2-7	TRBV18	CASSPPTGTGFYEQYF
TRBJ2-7	TRBV2	CASSEDYRAYEQYF
TRBJ2-7	TRBV28	CASSLSGGGPTYEQYF
TRBJ2-4	TRBV2	CASSEALGTGGGIQYF
TRBJ2-5	TRBV6-1	CASSPRLARWETQYF
TRBJ1-1	TRBV19	CASTSTGGTEAFF
TRBJ1-3	TRBV12-3/TRBV12-4	CASRLIGPISGNTIYF
TRBJ2-5	TRBV5-5	CASSLGEDYPGRETQYF
TRBJ1-2	TRBV4-1	CASSQGIRGANYGYTF
TRBJ2-3	TRBV13	CASSFRTSGNTDTQYF
TRBJ1-5	TRBV19	CASSSRGWGIDQPQHF
TRBJ1-2	TRBV2	CASSEAPRGRKDNYGYTF
TRBJ1-2	TRBV28	CASSLEGGNGYTF
TRBJ2-1	TRBV7-9	CASSLVGGPRDEQFF
TRBJ2-4	TRBV29-1	CSVEVRRLAKNIQYF
TRBJ1-1	TRBV6-6	CASSYENTEAFF
TRBJ1-1	TRBV19	CASSPGRGMNTEAFF
TRBJ2-1	TRBV5-8	CARETWPALGSGVYNEQFF